In this sample, the clone carrying this T cell receptor (beta chain) turned up once. This sample is drawn from a study of blood T cell repertoires in COVID-19. Participants classified as exposed had met a COVID-19 case within 2 weeks before study entry. Produced via immunoSEQ multiplex PCR; TCRdb's table is partial and in-frame only. The profile covers hundreds of thousands of clones, with 80% to 90% appearing a single time and around 4.6% taken by the ten largest. This sequence was found in a woman aged 50 to 60 who had been exposed to COVID-19. The sample was PBMCs or T cells enriched from blood (not recorded which).

The CDR3 nucleotides are TGCGCCAGCAGCTTGAGCACTAACGGGGAGCTGTTTTTT. The encoded protein is CASSLSTNGELFF. This chain joins TRBV5-1 and TRBJ2-2; D gene unclear. Germline loops: CDR1 SGHRS, CDR2 YFSETQ. Trimming removed 1 base from V and 7 bases from J, with 8 bases in between. The CDR3 is made up of 13 amino acids.